This T cell receptor beta chain was observed in a study of T cell changes during pregnancy in multiple sclerosis. The method was immunoSEQ multiplex PCR; TCRdb's version includes in-frame clones alone and lacks a portion of them. Of about 59,000 clones in the sample, roughly 94% were seen once. The ends lost 4 bases at V and 3 bases at J; junction bases unmatched: 12. CDR1 is MDHEN and CDR2 is SYDVKM in the germline V gene. This CDR3 is built from 16 residues. V usage is TRBV28 and J usage is TRBJ2-7; 7 positions match TRBD2. This receptor was obtained from a female donor with multiple sclerosis, enrolled in a pregnancy study. This specimen was CD8+ T cells from peripheral blood mononuclear cells, taken after pregnancy. CDR3 residues: CASSSSSSGPNYEQYF. The CDR3 DNA sequence: TGTGCCAGCAGTTCCTCAAGTAGCGGGCCAAACTACGAGCAGTACTTC. Looking up the rest from reference TRBV28 and TRBJ2-7 gives the full variable domain: DVKVTQSSRYLVKRTGEKVFLECVQDMDHENMFWYRQDPGLGLRLIYFSYDVKMKEKGDIPEGYSVSREKKERFSLILESASTNQTSMYLCASSSSSSGPNYEQYFGPGTRLTVT.